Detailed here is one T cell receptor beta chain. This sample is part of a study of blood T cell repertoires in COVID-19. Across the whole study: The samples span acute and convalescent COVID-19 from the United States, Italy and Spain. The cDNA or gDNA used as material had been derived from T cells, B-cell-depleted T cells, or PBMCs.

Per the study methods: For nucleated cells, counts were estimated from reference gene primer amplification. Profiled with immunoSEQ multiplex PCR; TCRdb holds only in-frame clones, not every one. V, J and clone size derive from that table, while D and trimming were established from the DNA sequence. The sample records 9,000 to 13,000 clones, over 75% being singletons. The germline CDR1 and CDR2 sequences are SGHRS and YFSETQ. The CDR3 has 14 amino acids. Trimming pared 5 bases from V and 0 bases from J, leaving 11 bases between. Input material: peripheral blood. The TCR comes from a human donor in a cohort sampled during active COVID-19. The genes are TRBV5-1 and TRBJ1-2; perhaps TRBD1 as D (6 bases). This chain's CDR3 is CASRQTGSNYGYTF. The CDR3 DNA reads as TGCGCCAGCAGACAGACAGGATCTAACTATGGCTACACCTTC.